This T cell receptor (beta chain) is drawn from a study of human T cells and chemical hapten exposure. Specified time point: patch test 1, 2 weeks after DPC sensitization. This sample's treatment: therapeutic diphenylcyclopropenone sensitization with weekly scalp DPC. TCRdb analysed the RACE reads with MiXCR anew, one entry per CDR3 protein. The sample records 380,000 or so distinct CDR3 sequences, around 4.8% being singletons. This CDR3 has 15 amino acids. Trimming left V 6 bases short and J 1 base short, with 12 bases between. CDR1 LGHDT and CDR2 YNNKEL come from the germline V gene (reference sequence).

Sequenced material: whole blood, taken in connection with sensitization to the hapten diphenylcyclopropenone (DPC). The chain joins TRBV3-1 to TRBJ2-2; no clear D. This receptor was identified in a woman in her forties or fifties with alopecia areata. Some clones in this sample may be carry-over from other donors' samples. The CDR3 DNA is TGTGCCAGCAGTCCCCCCCATTTGAACACCGGGGAGCTGTTTTTT. Protein: CASSPPHLNTGELFF.